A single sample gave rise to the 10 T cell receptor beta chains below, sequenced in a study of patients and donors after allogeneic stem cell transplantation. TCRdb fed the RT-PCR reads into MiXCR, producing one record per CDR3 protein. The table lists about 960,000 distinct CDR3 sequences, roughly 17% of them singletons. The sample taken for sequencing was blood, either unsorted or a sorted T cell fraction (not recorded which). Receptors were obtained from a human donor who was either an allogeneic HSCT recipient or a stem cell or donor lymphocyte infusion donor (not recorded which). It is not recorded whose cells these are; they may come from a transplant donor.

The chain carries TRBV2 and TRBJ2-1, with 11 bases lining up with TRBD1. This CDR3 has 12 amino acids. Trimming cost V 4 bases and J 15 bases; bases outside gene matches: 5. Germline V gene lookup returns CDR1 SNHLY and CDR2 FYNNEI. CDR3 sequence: CASSGTGGFRFF. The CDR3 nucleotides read TGTGCCAGCAGTGGGACAGGGGGCTTTCGGTTCTTC.

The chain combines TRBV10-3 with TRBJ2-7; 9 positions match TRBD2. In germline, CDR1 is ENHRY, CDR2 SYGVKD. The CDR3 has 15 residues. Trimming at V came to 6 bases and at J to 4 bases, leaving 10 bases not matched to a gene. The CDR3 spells CAIRDRLAEEYEQYF. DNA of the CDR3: TGTGCCATCAGGGATCGACTAGCGGAAGAATACGAGCAGTACTTC.

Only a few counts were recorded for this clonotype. This CDR3 is CSARESLAGIQETQYF. The DNA for the CDR3 is TGCAGTGCTAGAGAGTCACTAGCGGGGATACAAGAGACCCAGTACTTC. The chain has TRBV20-1 and TRBJ2-5; 10 nucleotides agree with TRBD2. Germline-derived CDR1 and CDR2 are DFQATT and SNEGSKA (reference sequence). Trimming cost V 0 bases and J 2 bases; bases outside gene matches: 6. The CDR3 sequence is 16 residues long.

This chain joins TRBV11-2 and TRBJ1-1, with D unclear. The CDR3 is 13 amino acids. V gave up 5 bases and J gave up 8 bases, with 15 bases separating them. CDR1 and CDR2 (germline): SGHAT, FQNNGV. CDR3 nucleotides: TGTGCCAGCAGCCCCCTAGTTGCGAGGGAAGCTTTCTTT. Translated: CASSPLVAREAFF.

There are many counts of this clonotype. The CDR3 sequence: CASRDSSTDTQYF. The CDR3 DNA sequence: TGTGCCAGCAGAGATTCTAGCACAGATACGCAGTATTTT. The chain is built from TRBV7-3 and TRBJ2-3; D unclear. Germline assignment: CDR1 SGHTA and CDR2 FQGTGA. This CDR3 spans 13 amino acids. V was clipped by 6 bases and J by 0 bases, with 7 bases between them. Drawing the rest from reference TRBV7-3 and TRBJ2-3, the complete variable domain is GAGVSQTPSNKVTEKGKYVELRCDPISGHTALYWYRQSLGQGPEFLIYFQGTGAADDSGLPNDRFFAVRPEGSVSTLKIQRTERGDSAVYLCASRDSSTDTQYFGPGTRLTVL.

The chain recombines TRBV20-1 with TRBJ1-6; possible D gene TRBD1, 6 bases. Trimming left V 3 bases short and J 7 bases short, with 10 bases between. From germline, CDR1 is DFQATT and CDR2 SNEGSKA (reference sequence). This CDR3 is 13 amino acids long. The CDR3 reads CSARRGTNSPLHF. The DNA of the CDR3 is TGCAGTGCTAGGAGGGGGACGAATTCACCCCTCCACTTT.

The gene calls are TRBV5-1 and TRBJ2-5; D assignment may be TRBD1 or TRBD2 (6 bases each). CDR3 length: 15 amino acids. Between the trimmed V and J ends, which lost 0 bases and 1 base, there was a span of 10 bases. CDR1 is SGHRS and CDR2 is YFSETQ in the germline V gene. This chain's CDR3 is CASSLGGARQETQYF. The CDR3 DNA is TGCGCCAGCAGCTTGGGGGGGGCCCGCCAAGAGACCCAGTACTTC.

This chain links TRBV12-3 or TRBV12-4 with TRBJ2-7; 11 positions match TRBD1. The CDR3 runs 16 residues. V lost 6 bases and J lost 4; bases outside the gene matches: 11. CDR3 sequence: CASSQESGTGGYEQYF. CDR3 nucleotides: TGTGCCAGCAGCCAAGAGTCCGGGACAGGGGGGTACGAGCAGTACTTC.

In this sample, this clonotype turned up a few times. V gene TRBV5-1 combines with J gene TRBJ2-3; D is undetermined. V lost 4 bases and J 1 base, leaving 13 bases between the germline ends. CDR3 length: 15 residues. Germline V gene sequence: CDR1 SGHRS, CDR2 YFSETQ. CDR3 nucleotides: TGCGCCAGCAGCCCCAATCCATGGGGCACAGATACGCAGTATTTT. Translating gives CASSPNPWGTDTQYF. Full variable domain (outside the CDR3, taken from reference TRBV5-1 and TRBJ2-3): KAGVTQTPRYLIKTRGQQVTLSCSPISGHRSVSWYQQTPGQGLQFLFEYFSETQRNKGNFPGRFSGRQFSNSRSEMNVSTLELGDSALYLCASSPNPWGTDTQYFGPGTRLTVL.

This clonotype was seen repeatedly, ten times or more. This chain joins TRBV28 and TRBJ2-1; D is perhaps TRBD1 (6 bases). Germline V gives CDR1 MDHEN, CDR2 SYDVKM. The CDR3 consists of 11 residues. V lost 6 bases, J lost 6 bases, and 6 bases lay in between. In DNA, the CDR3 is TGTGCCAGCAGAGGGGGCAATGAGCAGTTCTTC. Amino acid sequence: CASRGGNEQFF.